The 20 T cell receptor beta chains presented below share a single source sample, sequenced in a study of blood T cell repertoires in COVID-19. TCRdb's copy holds only in-frame clones and misses some; the assay was immunoSEQ multiplex PCR. The sample comprises approximately 74,000 clones, approximately 90% of which are singletons, and 4.8% rests with the top ten. The sample taken for sequencing was peripheral blood. The receptors were gathered from a woman aged 55-70 years with active COVID-19.

The genes are TRBV3-1 (or the pseudogene TRBV3-2) and TRBJ2-7; the D gene is possibly TRBD1 (6 bases). Germline CDR1 is LGHDT and CDR2 is YNNKEL (reference sequence). V lost 1 base, J lost 6 bases, and 13 bases lay in between. The CDR3 has 14 amino acids. CDR3 protein: CASSQGQGSAEQYF. CDR3 nucleotide sequence: TGTGCCAGCAGCCAAGGGCAGGGGTCGGCCGAGCAGTACTTC.

In DNA, the CDR3 is TGTGCCACCAGTGCTCCAGGACTAGCGGGAGAATGGGAGACCCAGTACTTC. Protein product: CATSAPGLAGEWETQYF. V and J are TRBV24-1 and TRBJ2-5; 13 nucleotides align to TRBD2. The CDR3 has 17 amino acids. In germline, CDR1 is KGHDR, CDR2 SFDVKD. Unmatched junction bases numbered 10, after V lost 5 bases and J lost 5 bases.

The chain recombines TRBV25-1 with TRBJ1-4, with D possibly TRBD1 on 6 matching bases. Germline CDR1 reads MGHDK; CDR2 reads SYGVNS. The CDR3 consists of 15 residues. The V and J ends lost 5 bases and 0 bases respectively, with 10 bases between them. The CDR3 reads CASSPQGTTNEKLFF. The CDR3 DNA sequence: TGTGCCAGCAGTCCCCAGGGGACAACTAATGAAAAACTGTTTTTT.

The V call is TRBV2, the J call TRBJ2-1; weak D call: TRBD1 (7 bases). This CDR3 has 13 amino acids. V was cut by 5 bases and J by 8 bases, with 13 bases left in between. Germline-derived CDR1 and CDR2 are SNHLY and FYNNEI. CDR3: CASSITGDYEQFF. The DNA of the CDR3 is TGTGCCAGCAGTATAACAGGGGACTATGAGCAGTTCTTC.

V and J are TRBV29-1 and TRBJ2-7, with 10 bases that match TRBD2. The CDR3 sequence is 13 residues long. Trimming took 5 bases from V and 2 from J; bases not matched to a gene: 3. Germline lookup yields CDR1 SQVTM and CDR2 ANQGSEA. CDR3 residues: CSVNSGRPYEQYF. CDR3 DNA: TGCAGCGTTAATAGCGGGAGGCCCTACGAGCAGTACTTC.

This chain joins TRBV3-1 (or the pseudogene TRBV3-2) and TRBJ1-1; D is unclear. Trimming cost V 3 bases and J 4 bases, with 15 bases left between them. Looked up from germline, CDR1 is LGHDT and CDR2 is YNNKEL (reference sequence). The CDR3 runs 15 residues. The CDR3 reads CASSHLIPYGTEAFF. CDR3 nucleotides: TGTGCCAGCAGCCACCTAATCCCATATGGCACTGAAGCTTTCTTT.

The chain joins TRBV5-1 to TRBJ2-3, with a tentative D call TRBD2 (5 bases). Germline-derived CDR1 and CDR2 are SGHRS and YFSETQ. V dropped 0 bases and J dropped 0 bases, with 5 bases sitting between them. The CDR3 length is 14 residues. The CDR3 region is CASSLERSTDTQYF. The DNA of the CDR3 is TGCGCCAGCAGCTTGGAGCGGAGCACAGATACGCAGTATTTT. The full variable domain, its missing parts supplied by reference TRBV5-1 and TRBJ2-3, is KAGVTQTPRYLIKTRGQQVTLSCSPISGHRSVSWYQQTPGQGLQFLFEYFSETQRNKGNFPGRFSGRQFSNSRSEMNVSTLELGDSALYLCASSLERSTDTQYFGPGTRLTVL.

J is TRBJ1-6 and V is TRBV15, with D unresolved. Trimming took off 3 bases at V and 7 bases at J, with 10 bases between the two ends. The CDR3 contains 14 residues. In germline, CDR1 is LNHNV, CDR2 YYDKDF (reference sequence). The CDR3 sequence: CATSRLGGNSPLHF. CDR3 coding DNA: TGTGCCACCAGCAGGCTGGGCGGGAATTCACCCCTCCACTTT. The full variable domain, in which reference TRBV15 and TRBJ1-6 provide the parts outside the CDR3, is DAMVIQNPRYQVTQFGKPVTLSCSQTLNHNVMYWYQQKSSQAPKLLFHYYDKDFNNEADTPDNFQSRRPNTSFCFLDIRSPGLGDTAMYLCATSRLGGNSPLHFGNGTRLTVT.

The rearrangement uses TRBV29-1 and TRBJ2-1, with TRBD2 identical over 12 bases. Germline CDR1 is SQVTM and CDR2 is ANQGSEA. The CDR3 spans 14 residues. Trimming cost V 1 base and J 8 bases; bases outside gene matches: 3. In DNA form, the CDR3 reads TGCAGCGTTGAAGGGCTAGCGGGAGGGGATGAGCAGTTCTTC. This sequence encodes CSVEGLAGGDEQFF.

This rearrangement joins TRBV27 to TRBJ2-5, with D perhaps TRBD1 (6 bases). CDR1 and CDR2 (germline): MNHEY, SMNVEV (reference sequence). Trimming took 8 bases from V and 5 from J, leaving 21 bases between them. The length of the CDR3 is 15 residues. The CDR3 DNA sequence: TGTGCCAGCGGTTATACAGGGTTGAGGTCGGAGACCCAGTACTTC. This encodes CASGYTGLRSETQYF.

The V gene is TRBV7-9, the J gene TRBJ2-1; 9 nucleotides line up with TRBD2. CDR1 and CDR2 from the germline V gene are SEHNR and FQNEAQ (reference sequence). This CDR3 contains 15 residues. Unmatched junction bases numbered 7, after V lost 1 base and J lost 9 bases. The CDR3 DNA follows: TGTGCCAGCAGCTTAGGTAGCGGGAGATCAGGTGAGCAGTTCTTC. Encoded protein: CASSLGSGRSGEQFF.

The gene calls are TRBV3-1 (or the pseudogene TRBV3-2) and TRBJ1-3; D unclear. The V gene's germline CDR1 is LGHDT and CDR2 YNNKEL (reference sequence). The CDR3 has 13 residues. V lost 5 bases and J lost 2, with 7 bases in between. The CDR3: CASSVRAGNTIYF. CDR3 DNA sequence: TGTGCCAGCAGCGTGCGGGCTGGAAACACCATATATTTT.

J is TRBJ1-2 and V is TRBV7-9, with D perhaps TRBD1 (5 bases). V was trimmed by 5 bases and J by 7 bases, leaving 20 bases between them. Germline V lookup: CDR1 SEHNR, CDR2 FQNEAQ (reference sequence). This CDR3 has 15 amino acids. CDR3 amino acids: CASSLPDPLGGGYTF. CDR3 in DNA: TGTGCCAGCAGCCTCCCCGACCCTCTGGGGGGTGGCTACACCTTC.

The chain uses TRBV6-1 and TRBJ1-1; D is undetermined. Trimming shortened V by 4 bases and J by 0 bases, and 15 bases separated the two germline ends. The length of the CDR3 is 16 residues. Germline V lookup: CDR1 MNHNS, CDR2 SASEGT. The CDR3 reads CASSVGFSRLNTEAFF. The CDR3 coding sequence is TGTGCCAGCAGTGTTGGGTTTTCGAGGTTGAACACTGAAGCTTTCTTT.

The chain is built from TRBV18 and TRBJ1-5; TRBD1 aligns across 8 bases. V shed 3 bases and J 4 bases; nucleotides not matched to a gene: 2. The CDR3 totals 14 residues. The germline CDR1 and CDR2 sequences are KGHSH and LQKENI. This chain's CDR3 is CASSPDRVNQPQHF. The CDR3 nucleotides are TGTGCCAGCTCACCGGACAGGGTGAATCAGCCCCAGCATTTT.

The rearrangement links TRBV5-1 to TRBJ1-6; TRBD1 agrees at 9 bases. The V segment lost 4 bases and the J segment 9 bases; nucleotides outside the gene matches: 8. The CDR3 is 15 residues long. Germline V gene lookup returns CDR1 SGHRS and CDR2 YFSETQ. This CDR3 reads CASSATQGARSPLHF. CDR3 coding DNA: TGCGCCAGCAGCGCGACACAGGGGGCGCGTTCACCCCTCCACTTT.

The chain joins TRBV7-8 to TRBJ2-5; weak D call: TRBD1 (5 bases). CDR3 length: 14 amino acids. Trimming took 3 bases from V and 0 from J, leaving 8 bases between them. Germline values: CDR1 SGHVS, CDR2 FQNEAQ. CDR3 nucleotide sequence: TGTGCCAGCAGCTTGGGGCGGCACCAAGAGACCCAGTACTTC. It encodes CASSLGRHQETQYF.

This clone has only a few counts. This chain connects TRBV7-8 to TRBJ1-2, with 10 bases matching TRBD1. CDR1 is SGHVS, CDR2 FQNEAQ, per germline. The V segment lost 5 bases and the J segment 0 bases; nucleotides outside the gene matches: 9. This CDR3 spans 17 amino acids. The CDR3 DNA reads as TGTGCCAGCAGCGCCCGGGACAGGGGCATCTCTAACTATGGCTACACCTTC. It yields the protein CASSARDRGISNYGYTF.

The chain uses TRBV5-1 and TRBJ2-3; 9 nucleotides agree with TRBD2. Germline lookup yields CDR1 SGHRS and CDR2 YFSETQ. This CDR3 has 17 residues. With V trimmed by 4 bases and J by 4 bases, 13 bases remained unmatched. The CDR3 here is CASSGLAGEVSPDTQYF. The CDR3 nucleotides read TGCGCCAGCAGCGGGTTAGCGGGAGAAGTCTCCCCAGATACGCAGTATTTT.

The V and J genes are TRBV9 and TRBJ2-4; 9 nucleotides line up with TRBD2. In germline, CDR1 is SGDLS, CDR2 YYNGEE. The junction had 18 bases not matched to a gene; V was cut back by 7 bases and J by 1 base. The CDR3 is 19 residues long. CDR3 coding DNA: TGTGCCAGCCTCTCGAGGTGGGTAGCGGGAGTAGAGGCCAAAAACATTCAGTACTTC. It yields the protein CASLSRWVAGVEAKNIQYF.